The T cell receptor beta chain under discussion was sequenced for a study of pediatric ulcerative colitis. About the study: Ulcerative colitis patients had pancolitis or left-sided colitis, with confirming histology.

Generated by immunoSEQ multiplex PCR, the TCRdb table keeps only in-frame clones and is missing some. The data contain about 32,000 clones, 82% of them seen just once; the ten biggest clones take up around 4.5%. Deletions cut 3 bases from V and 4 bases from J, with 9 bases between. The length of the CDR3 is 13 residues. The germline gives CDR1 SNHLY, CDR2 FYNNEI. This clone showed up just a few times. The blood sample was taken during the colonoscopy visit. The sequencing sample was made of blood. This receptor was obtained from a boy aged 5 to 17 with severe ulcerative colitis. The V and J genes are TRBV2 and TRBJ1-1, with D possibly matching TRBD1 (5 bases). The CDR3 spells CASSETRGTEAFF. CDR3 coding DNA: TGTGCCAGCAGTGAGACAAGGGGCACTGAAGCTTTCTTT.